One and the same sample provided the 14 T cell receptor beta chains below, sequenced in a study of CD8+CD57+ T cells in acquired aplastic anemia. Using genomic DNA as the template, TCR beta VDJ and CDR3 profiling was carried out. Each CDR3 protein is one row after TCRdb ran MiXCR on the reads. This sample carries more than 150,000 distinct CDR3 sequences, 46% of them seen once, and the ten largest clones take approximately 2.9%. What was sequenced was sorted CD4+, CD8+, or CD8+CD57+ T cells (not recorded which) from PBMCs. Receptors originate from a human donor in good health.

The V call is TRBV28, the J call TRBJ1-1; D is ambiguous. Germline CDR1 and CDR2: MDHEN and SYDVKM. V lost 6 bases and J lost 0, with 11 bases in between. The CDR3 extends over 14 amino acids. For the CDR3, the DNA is TGTGCCAGCAGCACCTTGGGATTGAACACTGAAGCTTTCTTT. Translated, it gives CASSTLGLNTEAFF. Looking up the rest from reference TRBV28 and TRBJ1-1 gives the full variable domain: DVKVTQSSRYLVKRTGEKVFLECVQDMDHENMFWYRQDPGLGLRLIYFSYDVKMKEKGDIPEGYSVSREKKERFSLILESASTNQTSMYLCASSTLGLNTEAFFGQGTRLTVV.

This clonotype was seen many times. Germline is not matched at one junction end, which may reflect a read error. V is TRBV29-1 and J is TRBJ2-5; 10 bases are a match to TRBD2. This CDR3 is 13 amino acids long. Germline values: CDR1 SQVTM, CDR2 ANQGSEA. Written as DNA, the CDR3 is TGCAGCGTTGAAGGTCCGACTAGCGGGTTCCGGCACTTC. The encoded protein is CSVEGPTSGFRHF.

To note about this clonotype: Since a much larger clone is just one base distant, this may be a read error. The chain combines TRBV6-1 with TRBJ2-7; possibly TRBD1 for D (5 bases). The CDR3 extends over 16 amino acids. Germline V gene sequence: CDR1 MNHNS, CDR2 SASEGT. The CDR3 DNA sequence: TGTGCCAGCAGTGGAACTAACAGGTTTTCCTCCTACGGGCAGTACTTC. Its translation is CASSGTNRFSSYGQYF.

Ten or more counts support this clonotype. The CDR3 DNA follows: TGTGCCAGCACTCCGGACAGTTTGGACGAGCAGTACTTC. Its protein product is CASTPDSLDEQYF. This chain uses TRBV7-2 with TRBJ2-7, with a possible D match to TRBD1 (6 bases). The CDR3 has 13 amino acids. Germline CDR1 is SGHTA and CDR2 is FQGNSA. Trimming took 7 bases from V and 5 from J, leaving 15 bases between them.

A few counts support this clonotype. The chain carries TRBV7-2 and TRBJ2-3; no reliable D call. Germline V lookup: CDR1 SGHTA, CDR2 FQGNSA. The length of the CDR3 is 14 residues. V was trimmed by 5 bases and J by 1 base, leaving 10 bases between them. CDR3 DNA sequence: TGTGCCAGCAGCCAGACGTCCGGCACAGATACGCAGTATTTT. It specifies CASSQTSGTDTQYF.

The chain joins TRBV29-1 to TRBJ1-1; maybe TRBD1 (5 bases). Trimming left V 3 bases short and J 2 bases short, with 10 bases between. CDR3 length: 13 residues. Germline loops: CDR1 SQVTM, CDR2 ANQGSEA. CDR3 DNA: TGCAGCGTTGAGCAGGGTGGTAACACTGAAGCTTTCTTT. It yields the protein CSVEQGGNTEAFF.

CDR3 sequence (DNA): TGTGCCATCGGGGACTCACTCTACGAGCAGTACTTC. It encodes CAIGDSLYEQYF. The chain carries TRBV10-3 and TRBJ2-7; D is perhaps TRBD2 (6 bases). Germline-derived CDR1 and CDR2 are ENHRY and SYGVKD. The CDR3 is 12 residues long. V lost 8 bases to trimming and J lost 3 bases, with 11 bases between them.

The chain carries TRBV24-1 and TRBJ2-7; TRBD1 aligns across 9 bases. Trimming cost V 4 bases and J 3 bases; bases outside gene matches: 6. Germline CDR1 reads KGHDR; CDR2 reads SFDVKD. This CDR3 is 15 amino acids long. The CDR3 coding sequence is TGTGCCACCAGTGAGGGACAGGGAACTGTCTACGAGCAGTACTTC. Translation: CATSEGQGTVYEQYF.

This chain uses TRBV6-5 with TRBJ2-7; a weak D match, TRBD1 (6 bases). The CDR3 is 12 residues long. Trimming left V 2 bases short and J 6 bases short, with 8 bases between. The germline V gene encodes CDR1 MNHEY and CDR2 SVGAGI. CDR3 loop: CASSYSRGEQYF. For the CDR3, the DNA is TGTGCCAGCAGTTACAGCAGGGGCGAGCAGTACTTC.

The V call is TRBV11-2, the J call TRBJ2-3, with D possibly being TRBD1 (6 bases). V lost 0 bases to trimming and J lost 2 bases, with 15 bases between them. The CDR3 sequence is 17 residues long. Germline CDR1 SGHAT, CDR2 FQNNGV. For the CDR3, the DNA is TGTGCCAGCAGCTTAGATTTTCGACAGGATCACACAGATACGCAGTATTTT. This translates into CASSLDFRQDHTDTQYF.

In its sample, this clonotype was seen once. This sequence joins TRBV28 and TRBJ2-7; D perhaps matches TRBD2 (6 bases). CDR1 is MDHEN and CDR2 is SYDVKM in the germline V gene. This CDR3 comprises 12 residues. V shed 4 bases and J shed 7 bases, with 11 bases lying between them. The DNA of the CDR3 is TGTGCCAGCAGTTGGGCAGGAGGGGAGCAGTACTTC. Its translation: CASSWAGGEQYF.

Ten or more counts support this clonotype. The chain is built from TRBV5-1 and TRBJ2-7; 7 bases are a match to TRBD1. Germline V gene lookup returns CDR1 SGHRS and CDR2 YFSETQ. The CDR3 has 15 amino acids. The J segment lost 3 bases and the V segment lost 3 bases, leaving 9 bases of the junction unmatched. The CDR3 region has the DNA TGCGCCAGCAGCTCCACGGACAGGCTTCTCTACGAGCAGTACTTC. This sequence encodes CASSSTDRLLYEQYF.

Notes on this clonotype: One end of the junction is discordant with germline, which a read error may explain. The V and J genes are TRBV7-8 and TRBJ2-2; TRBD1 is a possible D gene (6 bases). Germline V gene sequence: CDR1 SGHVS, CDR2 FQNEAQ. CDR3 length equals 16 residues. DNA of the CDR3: TGTGCCAGCAGCTTACTATCCAGGGGAATCACCGGGGAGCCGTTTTTC. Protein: CASSLLSRGITGEPFF.

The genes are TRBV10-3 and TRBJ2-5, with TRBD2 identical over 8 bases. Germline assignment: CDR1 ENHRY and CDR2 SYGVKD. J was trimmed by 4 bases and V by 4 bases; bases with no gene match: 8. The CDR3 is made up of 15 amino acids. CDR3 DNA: TGTGCCATCAGTGCCCCAGCGGGAGAGGGAGAGACCCAGTACTTC. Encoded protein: CAISAPAGEGETQYF.